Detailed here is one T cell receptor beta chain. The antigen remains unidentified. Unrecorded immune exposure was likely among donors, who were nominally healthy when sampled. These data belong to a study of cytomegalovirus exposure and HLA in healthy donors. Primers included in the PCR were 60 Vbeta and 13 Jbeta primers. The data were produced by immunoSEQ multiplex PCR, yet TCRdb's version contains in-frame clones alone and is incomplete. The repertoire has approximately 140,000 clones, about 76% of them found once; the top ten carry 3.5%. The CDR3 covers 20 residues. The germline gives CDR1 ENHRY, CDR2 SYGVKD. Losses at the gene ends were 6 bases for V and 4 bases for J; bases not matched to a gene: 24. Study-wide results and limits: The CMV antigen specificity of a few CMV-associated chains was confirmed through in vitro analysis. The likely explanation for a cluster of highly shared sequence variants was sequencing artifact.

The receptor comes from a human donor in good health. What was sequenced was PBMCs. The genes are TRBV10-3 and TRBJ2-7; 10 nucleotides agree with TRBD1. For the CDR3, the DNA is TGTGCCATCAGCCCATTCTTGACAGGGGGCCCGCGGGGGGTTGTATACGAGCAGTACTTC. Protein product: CAISPFLTGGPRGVVYEQYF.